This is a list of T cell receptor beta chains from one sample in a study of blood T cell repertoires in COVID-19. Sequencing used immunoSEQ multiplex PCR; TCRdb keeps in-frame clones, though not all of them. The sample holds 50,000 to 75,000 clones, approximately 80% seen once. What was sequenced was peripheral blood. These TCRs come from an elderly woman with active or convalescent COVID-19. Each CDR3 is given with its conserved first and last residue. Each record gives: clone size, V gene, D gene, J gene, CDR3 protein, CDR3 DNA. A D gene is named only where the DNA matches it firmly. Size tells how often a clone was seen (once, few, many) or the class of an expanded clone, and some rows leave it out.

clone size: .; V gene: TRBV6-1; D gene: TRBD1; J gene: TRBJ2-3; CDR3 protein: CASSDTTGGRDTQYF; CDR3 DNA: TGTGCCAGCAGTGATACCACAGGGGGCCGAGATACGCAGTATTTT
clone size: .; V gene: TRBV5-6; D gene: TRBD1; J gene: TRBJ1-2; CDR3 protein: CASSPGTGETNYGYTF; CDR3 DNA: TGTGCCAGCAGCCCGGGGACAGGCGAGACTAACTATGGCTACACCTTC
clone size: .; V gene: TRBV5-4; D gene: .; J gene: TRBJ2-5; CDR3 protein: CASSRERSTQETQYF; CDR3 DNA: TGTGCCAGCAGCAGAGAGCGGTCCACCCAAGAGACCCAGTACTTC
clone size: .; V gene: TRBV2; D gene: TRBD2; J gene: TRBJ2-1; CDR3 protein: CASRTSGGSQQFF; CDR3 DNA: TGTGCCAGCAGGACTAGCGGGGGGTCACAGCAGTTCTTC
clone size: .; V gene: TRBV4-1; D gene: TRBD1; J gene: TRBJ1-1; CDR3 protein: CASSQDAGGYTEAFF; CDR3 DNA: TGCGCCAGCAGCCAAGATGCAGGGGGCTACACTGAAGCTTTCTTT
clone size: few; V gene: TRBV19; D gene: .; J gene: TRBJ2-3; CDR3 protein: CASSESNLGTGVADTQYF; CDR3 DNA: TGTGCCAGTAGCGAGTCGAATCTCGGGACGGGGGTGGCAGATACGCAGTATTTT
clone size: few; V gene: TRBV10-3; D gene: .; J gene: TRBJ1-6; CDR3 protein: CAIRPVGQGGNSPLHF; CDR3 DNA: TGTGCCATCCGTCCAGTTGGGCAGGGTGGAAATTCACCCCTCCACTTT
clone size: .; V gene: TRBV28; D gene: .; J gene: TRBJ2-5; CDR3 protein: CASSLKTRVETQYF; CDR3 DNA: TGTGCCAGCAGTTTAAAGACCAGGGTTGAGACCCAGTACTTC
clone size: .; V gene: TRBV6-5; D gene: TRBD1; J gene: TRBJ2-1; CDR3 protein: CASSPDRVSYNEQFF; CDR3 DNA: TGTGCCAGCAGCCCGGACAGGGTATCCTACAATGAGCAGTTCTTC
clone size: .; V gene: TRBV5-1; D gene: .; J gene: TRBJ1-6; CDR3 protein: CASSASARGNSPLHF; CDR3 DNA: TGCGCCAGCAGCGCGTCTGCGAGGGGGAATTCACCCCTCCACTTT